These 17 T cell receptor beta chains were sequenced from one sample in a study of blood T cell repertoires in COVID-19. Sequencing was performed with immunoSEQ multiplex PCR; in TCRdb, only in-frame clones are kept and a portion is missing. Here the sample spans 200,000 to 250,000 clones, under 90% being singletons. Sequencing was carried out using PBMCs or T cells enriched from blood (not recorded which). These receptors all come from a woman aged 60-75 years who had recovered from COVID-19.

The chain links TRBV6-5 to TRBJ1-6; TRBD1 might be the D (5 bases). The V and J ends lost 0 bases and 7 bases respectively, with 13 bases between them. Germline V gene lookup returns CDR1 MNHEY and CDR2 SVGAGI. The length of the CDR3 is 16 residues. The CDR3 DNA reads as TGTGCCAGCAGTTACTCGGGCGGTCGGGGGAATTCACCCCTCCACTTT. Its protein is CASSYSGGRGNSPLHF.

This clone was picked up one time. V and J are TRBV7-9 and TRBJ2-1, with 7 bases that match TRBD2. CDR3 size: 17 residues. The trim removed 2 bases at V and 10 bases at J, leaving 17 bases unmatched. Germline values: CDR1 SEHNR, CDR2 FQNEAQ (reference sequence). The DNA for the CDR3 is TGTGCCAGCAGCTTAATTGGGAGGGGCTCAGCGTTTGAGGAGCAGTTCTTC. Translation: CASSLIGRGSAFEEQFF.

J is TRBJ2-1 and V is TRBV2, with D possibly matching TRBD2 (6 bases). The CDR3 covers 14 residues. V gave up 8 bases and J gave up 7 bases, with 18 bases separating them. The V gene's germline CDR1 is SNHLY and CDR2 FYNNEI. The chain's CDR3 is CASVRRESGNEQFF. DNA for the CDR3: TGTGCCAGCGTGAGGAGGGAGTCCGGGAATGAGCAGTTCTTC.

Here the CDR3 reads CAISESEGNTIYF. The DNA of the CDR3 is TGTGCCATCAGTGAGTCTGAGGGAAACACCATATATTTT. This chain joins TRBV10-3 and TRBJ1-3, with D uncertain. Germline lookup yields CDR1 ENHRY and CDR2 SYGVKD. CDR3 length: 13 residues. Trimming removed 0 bases from V and 4 bases from J, with 4 bases in between.

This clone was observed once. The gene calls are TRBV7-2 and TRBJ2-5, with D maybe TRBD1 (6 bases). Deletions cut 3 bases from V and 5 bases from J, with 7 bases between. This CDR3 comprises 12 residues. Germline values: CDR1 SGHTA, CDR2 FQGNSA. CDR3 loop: CASSFDRETQYF. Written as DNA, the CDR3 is TGTGCCAGCAGCTTTGACAGGGAGACCCAGTACTTC.

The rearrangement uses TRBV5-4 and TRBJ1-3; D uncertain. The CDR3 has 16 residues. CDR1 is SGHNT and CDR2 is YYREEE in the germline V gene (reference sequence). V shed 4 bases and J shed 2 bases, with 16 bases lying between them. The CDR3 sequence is CASSIHGVPPGNTIYF. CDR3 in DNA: TGTGCCAGCAGCATTCACGGGGTCCCCCCTGGAAACACCATATATTTT.

CDR3 loop: CASSLILGTGSYGYTF. Here the CDR3 DNA reads TGTGCCAGCAGCTTGATTCTGGGTACAGGGTCCTATGGCTACACCTTC. V gene TRBV5-6 combines with J gene TRBJ1-2; D is possibly TRBD1 (6 bases). In germline, CDR1 is SGHDT, CDR2 YYEEEE. V was pared by 1 base and J by 4 bases, with 17 bases between. The CDR3 has 16 amino acids.

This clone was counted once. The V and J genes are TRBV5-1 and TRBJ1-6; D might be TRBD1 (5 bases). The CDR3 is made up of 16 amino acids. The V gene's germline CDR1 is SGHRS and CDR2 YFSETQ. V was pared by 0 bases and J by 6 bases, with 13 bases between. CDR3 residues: CASSLEGTRTNSPLHF. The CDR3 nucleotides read TGCGCCAGCAGCTTGGAAGGGACTCGGACTAATTCACCCCTCCACTTT.

The CDR3 DNA follows: TGTGCCAGTAGTACCCCGGACAGGGGCTATGGCTACACCTTC. Translated, it gives CASSTPDRGYGYTF. The rearrangement uses TRBV19 and TRBJ1-2, with 9 bases fitting TRBD1. The germline CDR1 and CDR2 sequences are LNHDA and SQIVND (reference sequence). This CDR3 is 14 amino acids long. Trimming cost V 4 bases and J 4 bases; bases outside gene matches: 4.

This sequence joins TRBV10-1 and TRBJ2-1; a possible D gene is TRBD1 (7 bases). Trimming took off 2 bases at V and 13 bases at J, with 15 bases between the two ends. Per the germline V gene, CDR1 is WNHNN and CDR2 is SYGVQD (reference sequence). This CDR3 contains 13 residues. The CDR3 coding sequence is TGCGCCAGCAGTGAGATCAGGGGGGAGAGACAGTTCTTC. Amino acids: CASSEIRGERQFF.

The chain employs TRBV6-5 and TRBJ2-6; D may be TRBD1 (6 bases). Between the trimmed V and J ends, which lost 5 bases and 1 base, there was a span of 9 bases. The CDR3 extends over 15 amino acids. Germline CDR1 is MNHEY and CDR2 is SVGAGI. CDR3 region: CASSTGFSGANVLTF. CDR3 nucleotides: TGTGCCAGCAGTACAGGGTTTTCTGGGGCCAACGTCCTGACTTTC.

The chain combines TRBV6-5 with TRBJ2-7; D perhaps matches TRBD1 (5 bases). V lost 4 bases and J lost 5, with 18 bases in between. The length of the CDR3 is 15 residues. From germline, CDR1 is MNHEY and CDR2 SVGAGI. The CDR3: CASSLNQGAPNEQYF. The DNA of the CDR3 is TGTGCCAGCAGTTTGAACCAGGGCGCTCCTAACGAGCAGTACTTC.

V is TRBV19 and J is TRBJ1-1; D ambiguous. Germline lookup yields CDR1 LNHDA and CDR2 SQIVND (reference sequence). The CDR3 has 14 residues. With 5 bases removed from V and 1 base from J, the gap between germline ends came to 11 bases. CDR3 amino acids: CASSHTVPNTEAFF. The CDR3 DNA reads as TGTGCCAGTAGTCACACAGTTCCGAACACTGAAGCTTTCTTT.

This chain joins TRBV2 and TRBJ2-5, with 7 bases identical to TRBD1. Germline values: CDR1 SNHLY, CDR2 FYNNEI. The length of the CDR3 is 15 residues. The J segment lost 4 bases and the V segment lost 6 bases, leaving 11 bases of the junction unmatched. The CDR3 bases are TGTGCCAGCAGCCAAGACCAGGGGGTGGGAGAGACCCAGTACTTC. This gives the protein CASSQDQGVGETQYF.

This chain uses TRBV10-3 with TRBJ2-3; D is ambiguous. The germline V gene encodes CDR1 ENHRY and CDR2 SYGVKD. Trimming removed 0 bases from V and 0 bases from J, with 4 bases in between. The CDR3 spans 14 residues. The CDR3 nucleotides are TGTGCCATCAGTGAGTCGGCCAGCACAGATACGCAGTATTTT. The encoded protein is CAISESASTDTQYF.

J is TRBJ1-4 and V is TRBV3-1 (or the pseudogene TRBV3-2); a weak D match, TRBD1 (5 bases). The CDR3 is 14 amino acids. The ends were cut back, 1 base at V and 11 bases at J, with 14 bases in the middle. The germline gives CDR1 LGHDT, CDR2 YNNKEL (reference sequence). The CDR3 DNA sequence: TGTGCCAGCAGCCAAGGGCAGGGTATTGGGAAACTGTTTTTT. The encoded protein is CASSQGQGIGKLFF.

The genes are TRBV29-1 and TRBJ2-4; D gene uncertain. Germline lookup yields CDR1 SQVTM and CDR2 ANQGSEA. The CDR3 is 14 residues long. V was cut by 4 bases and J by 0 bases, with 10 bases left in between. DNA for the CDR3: TGCAGCGTTGTCCCCTTTCTAGCCAAAAACATTCAGTACTTC. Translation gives CSVVPFLAKNIQYF.